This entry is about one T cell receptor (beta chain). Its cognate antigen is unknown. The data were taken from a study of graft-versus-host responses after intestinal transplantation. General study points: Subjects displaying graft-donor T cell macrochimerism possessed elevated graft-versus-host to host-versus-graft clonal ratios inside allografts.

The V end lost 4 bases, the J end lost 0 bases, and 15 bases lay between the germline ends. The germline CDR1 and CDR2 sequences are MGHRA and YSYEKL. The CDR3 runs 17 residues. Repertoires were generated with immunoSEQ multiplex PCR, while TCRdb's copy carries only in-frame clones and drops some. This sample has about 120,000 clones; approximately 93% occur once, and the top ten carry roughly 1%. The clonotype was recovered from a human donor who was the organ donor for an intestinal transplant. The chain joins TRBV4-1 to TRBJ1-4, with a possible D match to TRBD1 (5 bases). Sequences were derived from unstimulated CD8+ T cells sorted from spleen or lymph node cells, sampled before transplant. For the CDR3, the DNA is TGCGCCAGCAGCCTCTTGATGCAGGGCCCAACTAATGAAAAACTGTTTTTT. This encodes CASSLLMQGPTNEKLFF.